This T cell receptor (beta chain) was retrieved from a study of technical replicates of blood from several donors. The CDR3 contains 19 residues. The J segment lost 1 base and the V segment lost 2 bases, leaving 15 bases of the junction unmatched. Germline V lookup: CDR1 SGHVT, CDR2 SQSDAQ. Some clones are missing from TCRdb's copy, which holds only in-frame ones; the method was immunoSEQ multiplex PCR. The data show around 68,000 clones, approximately 97% seen once. This TCR was sampled from a human donor in good health. The chain recombines TRBV7-4 with TRBJ2-7, with 9 positions matching TRBD1. Sequencing was performed on T cells isolated from PBMCs. Here the CDR3 reads CASSLLVVLRTGVSYEQYF. In DNA, the CDR3 is TGTGCCAGCAGCTTACTGGTAGTGTTGAGGACAGGGGTGTCCTACGAGCAGTACTTC. Using reference TRBV7-4 and TRBJ2-7 for the parts outside the CDR3, the full variable domain is GAGVSQSPRYKVAKRGRDVALRCDSISGHVTLYWYRQTLGQGSEVLTYSQSDAQRDKSGRPSGRFSAERPERSVSTLKIQRTEQGDSAVYLCASSLLVVLRTGVSYEQYFGPGTRLTVT.